Here is one T cell receptor (beta chain) with its context. Sequencing was performed with immunoSEQ multiplex PCR; in TCRdb, only in-frame clones are kept and a portion is missing. The sample consists of tens of thousands of clones, approximately 95% of them appearing once. V was shortened by 0 bases and J by 1 base, with 10 bases between the two germline ends. Germline V gene lookup returns CDR1 SGHRS and CDR2 YFSETQ. The CDR3 contains 15 residues. The data are from a study of T cell changes during pregnancy in multiple sclerosis. This sequence was found in a female donor with multiple sclerosis, enrolled in a pregnancy study. The sample was CD4+ T cells from peripheral blood mononuclear cells, taken after pregnancy. The gene calls are TRBV5-1 and TRBJ1-1, with a tentative D call TRBD1 (6 bases). In DNA form, the CDR3 reads TGCGCCAGCAGCTTGGGCGGGGGGCGGAACACTGAAGCTTTCTTT. It specifies CASSLGGGRNTEAFF.